A selection of T cell receptor beta chains follows, all from one sample in a study of T cell responses to AZD1222 COVID-19 vaccine. Sequencing used immunoSEQ multiplex PCR; TCRdb keeps in-frame clones, though not all of them. Among about 140,000 clones listed, 80% to 95% were seen once. The sample in question was peripheral blood, obtained 28 days after the second AZD1222 dose. The source is an adult who received the AZD1222 COVID-19 vaccine. Each CDR3 is given with its conserved first and last residue. The order of the fields is J gene, V gene, D gene, CDR3 protein, CDR3 DNA. The D gene is left open where the match is weak.

TRBJ2-1 TRBV5-1 TRBD2 CASSLTSGRMNEQFF TGCGCCAGCAGCCTAACTAGCGGGAGGATGAATGAGCAGTTCTTC
TRBJ1-1 TRBV5-1 . CASTDPNTEAFF TGCGCCAGCACCGATCCGAACACTGAAGCTTTCTTT
TRBJ2-7 TRBV4-3 . CASSQAGRDEQYF TGCGCCAGCAGCCAAGCTGGGAGAGACGAGCAGTACTTC
TRBJ1-3 TRBV6-6 . CASSHRNTIYF TGTGCCAGCAGTCACCGAAACACCATATATTTT
TRBJ2-3 TRBV13 TRBD2 CASSSPSGGGLAGADTQYF TGTGCCAGCAGCTCCCCGTCTGGGGGTGGGCTAGCGGGAGCAGATACGCAGTATTTT
TRBJ1-5 TRBV6-5 . CASTSGLGQPQHF TGTGCCAGCACCTCAGGGTTGGGTCAGCCCCAGCATTTT
TRBJ1-2 TRBV11-3 TRBD1 CASSLATGTGLDNHYGYTF TGTGCCAGCAGCTTAGCGACCGGGACAGGACTCGATAACCACTATGGCTACACCTTC
TRBJ2-7 TRBV7-3 . CASSLHRDSWQYF TGTGCCAGCAGCTTACATAGGGACTCGTGGCAGTACTTC
TRBJ1-4 TRBV4-3 . CASSRNTGSRVGKLFF TGCGCCAGCAGCCGGAACACAGGGTCAAGGGTCGGAAAACTGTTTTTT
TRBJ1-4 TRBV7-8 . CASTSLAGANEKLFF TGTGCCAGCACCAGCTTGGCAGGGGCTAATGAAAAACTGTTTTTT
TRBJ1-4 TRBV19 . CASSNQGNEKLFF TGTGCCAGTAGTAACCAGGGCAATGAAAAACTGTTTTTT
TRBJ1-2 TRBV7-9 TRBD1 CASSPVGTALNYGYTF TGTGCCAGCAGCCCAGTGGGGACAGCTCTTAACTATGGCTACACCTTC
TRBJ1-2 TRBV20-1 TRBD1 CSASDRGDYGYTF TGCAGTGCTAGTGACAGGGGGGACTATGGCTACACCTTC
TRBJ1-1 TRBV18 . CASSPAGLGTEAFF TGTGCCAGCTCACCCGCGGGCCTTGGGACTGAAGCTTTCTTT
TRBJ2-2 TRBV11-2 . CASSLSRVGSYTGELFF TGTGCCAGCAGCTTATCTAGGGTGGGATCGTACACCGGGGAGCTGTTTTTT
TRBJ2-7 TRBV12-3/TRBV12-4 . CASTATGNYEQYF TGTGCCAGCACCGCAACAGGGAACTACGAGCAGTACTTC